This T cell receptor beta chain was sequenced for a study of OX40 agonist ivuxolimab in advanced cancers. Across the study: Three individuals attained partial responses, comprising one hepatocellular carcinoma case and two cutaneous melanoma cases.

Sequencing used immunoSEQ multiplex PCR; TCRdb keeps in-frame clones, though not all of them. The sample includes some 70,000 clones, around nine tenths seen only once; the top ten take 2% to 2.5%. This CDR3 is built from 14 residues. V lost 1 base and J lost 5, with 10 bases in between. Germline assignment: CDR1 LGHNA and CDR2 YNFKEQ. As for this clone: What it recognizes is unknown.

Study conclusions and caveats: Some nonresponders also had low normalized T-cell clonal expansion. The CD4+ and CD8+ T cells in the blood had expanded clonally by week 6 at 0.1 to 3.0 mg/kg.

J is TRBJ2-3 and V is TRBV4-2; the D is unclear. Here the sequenced sample was CD4+ or CD8+ T cells sorted from blood, taken in a trial of the OX40 agonist ivuxolimab. The TCR sequence derives from an adult with an advanced solid tumor such as melanoma, head and neck, liver or kidney cancer. The DNA for the CDR3 is TGTGCCAGCAGCCAAGGGACCACGCAAGATACGCAGTATTTT. Translated: CASSQGTTQDTQYF.